The sequence of this TCR beta chain was determined in a study of T-cell reconstitution after alpha-beta-depleted transplantation in children. Study findings and constraints: A year had passed since transplant, and T-cell counts and diversity by then came mostly from newly produced T cells. It was surviving recipient T cells and thymic progenitors that gave some patients high TCRbeta diversity at day 60. The study reportedly traced alpha-beta T cells about two months after transplant to several hundred expanded graft clones.

TCRbeta library preparation incorporated unique molecular identifiers. Using its own MiXCR run on the PCR reads, TCRdb lists one record per CDR3 protein. The sample comprises about 900,000 distinct CDR3 sequences, 25% to 30% of which are singletons, and roughly 28% rests with the top ten. Germline CDR1 is DFQATT and CDR2 is SNEGSKA (reference sequence). The V gene end was trimmed by 4 bases and the J gene end by 3 bases; junction bases not matched to a gene: 18. This CDR3 spans 19 amino acids. As for this clonotype: As yet, its antigen is unknown.

This sequence originates from a boy in the first two years of life who had a stem cell transplant for SCID, so the T cells may come from the graft donor. Sequencing was performed on PBMCs, mostly from graft donor cells, taken 360 days after TCRalphabeta/CD19-depleted stem cell transplant. The chain links TRBV20-1 to TRBJ2-1; 10 bases align to TRBD2. In nucleotides, the CDR3 is TGCAGTGCTACTGGCGACCGTCCTTCGAGACTAGCGGGCTACAATGAGCAGTTCTTC. Translating it yields CSATGDRPSRLAGYNEQFF.